This T cell receptor beta chain was captured by sequencing in a study of response to subunit inactivated influenza vaccine. This clonotype was counted only a few times. No antigen is known for it. Study-wide points: There was a suggestion from the authors that each seasonal influenza vaccination recruits few new T cells.

This CDR3 contains 13 residues. V lost 0 bases, J lost 6 bases, and 2 bases stayed unmatched. Germline loops: CDR1 SNHLY, CDR2 FYNNEI. From the RT-PCR reads, TCRdb called clonotypes with MiXCR, one entry per CDR3 protein. This repertoire shows about 480,000 distinct CDR3 sequences, 10% to 15% found once; its top ten account for around 14%. Here the sequenced sample was PBMCs from blood, taken about 6 weeks after vaccination. V and J are TRBV2 and TRBJ2-7; TRBD2 matches at 7 bases. This receptor was identified in a man aged 50-60 years who received an inactivated influenza vaccine. CDR3 DNA sequence: TGTGCCAGCAGTGAAGCGCGCGGGGGCGAGCAGTACTTC. Its translation is CASSEARGGEQYF.